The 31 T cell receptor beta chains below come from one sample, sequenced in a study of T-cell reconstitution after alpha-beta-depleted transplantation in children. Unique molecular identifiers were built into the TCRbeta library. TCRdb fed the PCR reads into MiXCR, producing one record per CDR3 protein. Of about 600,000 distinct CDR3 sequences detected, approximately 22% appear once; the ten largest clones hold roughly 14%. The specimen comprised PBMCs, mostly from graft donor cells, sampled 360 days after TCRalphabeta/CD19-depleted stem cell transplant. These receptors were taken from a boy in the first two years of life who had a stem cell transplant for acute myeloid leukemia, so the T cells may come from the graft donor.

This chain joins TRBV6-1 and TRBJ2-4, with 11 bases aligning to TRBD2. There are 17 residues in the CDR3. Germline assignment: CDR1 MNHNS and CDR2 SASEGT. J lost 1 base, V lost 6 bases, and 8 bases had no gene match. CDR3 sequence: CASSERSGGAAKNIQYF. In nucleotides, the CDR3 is TGTGCCAGCAGCGAACGTAGCGGGGGGGCCGCCAAAAACATTCAGTACTTC.

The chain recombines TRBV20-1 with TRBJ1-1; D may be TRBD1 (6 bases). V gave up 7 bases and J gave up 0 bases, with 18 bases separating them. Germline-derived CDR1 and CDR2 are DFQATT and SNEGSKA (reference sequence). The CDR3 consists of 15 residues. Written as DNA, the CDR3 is TGCAGTGGACATCTGGGGGCGTTGGTGAACACTGAAGCTTTCTTT. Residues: CSGHLGALVNTEAFF.

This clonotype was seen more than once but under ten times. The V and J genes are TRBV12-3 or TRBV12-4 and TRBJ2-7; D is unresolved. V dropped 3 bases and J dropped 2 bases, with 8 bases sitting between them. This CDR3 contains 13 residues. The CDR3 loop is CASSFEYPYEQYF. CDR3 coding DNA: TGTGCCAGCAGTTTCGAGTACCCCTACGAGCAGTACTTC.

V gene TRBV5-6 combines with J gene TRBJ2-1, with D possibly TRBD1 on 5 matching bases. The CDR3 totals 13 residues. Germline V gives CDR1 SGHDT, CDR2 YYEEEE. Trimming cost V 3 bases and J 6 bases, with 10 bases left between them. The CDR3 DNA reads TGTGCCAGCAGCTCATTCGACAGCAATGAGCAGTTCTTC. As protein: CASSSFDSNEQFF.

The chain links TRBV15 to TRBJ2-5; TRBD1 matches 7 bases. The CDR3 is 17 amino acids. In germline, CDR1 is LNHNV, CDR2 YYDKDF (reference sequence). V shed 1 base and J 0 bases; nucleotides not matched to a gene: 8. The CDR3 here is CATSRVSDRAYQETQYF. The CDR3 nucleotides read TGTGCCACCAGCAGAGTTAGCGACAGGGCGTACCAAGAGACCCAGTACTTC.

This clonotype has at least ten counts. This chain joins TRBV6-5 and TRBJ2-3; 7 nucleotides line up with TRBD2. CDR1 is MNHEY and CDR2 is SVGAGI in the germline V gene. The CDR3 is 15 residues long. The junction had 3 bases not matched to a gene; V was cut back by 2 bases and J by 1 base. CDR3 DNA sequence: TGTGCCAGCAGTTACCGGGCGGGGGGCACAGATACGCAGTATTTT. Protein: CASSYRAGGTDTQYF.

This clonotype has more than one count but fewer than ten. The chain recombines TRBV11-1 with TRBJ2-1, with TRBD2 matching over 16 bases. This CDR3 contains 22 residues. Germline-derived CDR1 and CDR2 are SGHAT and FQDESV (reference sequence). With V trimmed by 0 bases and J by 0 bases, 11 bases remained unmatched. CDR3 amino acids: CASSLAGFLGLAGGRSYNEQFF. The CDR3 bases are TGTGCCAGCAGCTTAGCTGGTTTTTTGGGACTAGCGGGGGGGCGCTCCTACAATGAGCAGTTCTTC.

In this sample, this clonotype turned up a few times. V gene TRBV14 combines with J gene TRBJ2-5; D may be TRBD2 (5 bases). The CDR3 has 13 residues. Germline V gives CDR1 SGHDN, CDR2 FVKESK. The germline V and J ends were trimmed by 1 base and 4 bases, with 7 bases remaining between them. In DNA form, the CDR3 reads TGTGCCAGCAGCCAAGCGGGGTCAGAGACCCAGTACTTC. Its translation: CASSQAGSETQYF.

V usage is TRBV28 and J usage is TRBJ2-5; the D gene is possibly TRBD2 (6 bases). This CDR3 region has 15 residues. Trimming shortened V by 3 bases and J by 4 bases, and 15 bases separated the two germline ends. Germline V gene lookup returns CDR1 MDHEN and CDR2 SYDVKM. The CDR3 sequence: CASSFSLARAETQYF. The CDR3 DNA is TGTGCCAGCAGTTTTAGTCTAGCGAGGGCAGAGACCCAGTACTTC.

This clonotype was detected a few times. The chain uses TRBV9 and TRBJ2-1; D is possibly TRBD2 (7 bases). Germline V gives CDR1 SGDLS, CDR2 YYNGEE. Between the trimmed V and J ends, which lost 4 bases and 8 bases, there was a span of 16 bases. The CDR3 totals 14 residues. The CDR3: CASSPTWGGHEQFF. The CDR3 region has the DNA TGTGCCAGCAGCCCTACATGGGGGGGGCATGAGCAGTTCTTC.

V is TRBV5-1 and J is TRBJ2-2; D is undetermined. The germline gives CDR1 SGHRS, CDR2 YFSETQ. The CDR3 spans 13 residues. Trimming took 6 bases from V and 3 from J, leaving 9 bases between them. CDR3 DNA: TGCGCCAGCAACGGGCACGACACCGGGGAGCTGTTTTTT. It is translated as CASNGHDTGELFF.

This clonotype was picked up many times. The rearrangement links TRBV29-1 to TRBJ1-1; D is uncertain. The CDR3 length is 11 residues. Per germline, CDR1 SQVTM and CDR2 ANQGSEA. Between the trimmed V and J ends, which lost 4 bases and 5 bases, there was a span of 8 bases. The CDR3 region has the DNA TGCAGCGTTGGGTTGGGTACTGAAGCTTTCTTT. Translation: CSVGLGTEAFF. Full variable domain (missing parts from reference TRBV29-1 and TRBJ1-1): SAVISQKPSRDICQRGTSLTIQCQVDSQVTMMFWYRQQPGQSLTLIATANQGSEATYESGFVIDKFPISRPNLTFSTLTVSNMSPEDSSIYLCSVGLGTEAFFGQGTRLTVV.

Written as DNA, the CDR3 is TGCGCCAGCAGCCCAGACCGTACGCGGCAGCCCCAGCATTTT. This gives the protein CASSPDRTRQPQHF. This chain joins TRBV4-1 and TRBJ1-5, with D unclear. CDR3 length equals 14 residues. V was shortened by 4 bases and J by 7 bases, with 14 bases between the two germline ends. Germline CDR1 is MGHRA and CDR2 is YSYEKL.

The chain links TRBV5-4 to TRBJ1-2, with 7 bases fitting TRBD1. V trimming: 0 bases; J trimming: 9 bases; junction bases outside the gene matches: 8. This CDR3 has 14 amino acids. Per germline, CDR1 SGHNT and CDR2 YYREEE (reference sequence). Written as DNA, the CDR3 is TGTGCCAGCAGCTTGGGTGCGGCAGGGGGAAGCTACACCTTC. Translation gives CASSLGAAGGSYTF.

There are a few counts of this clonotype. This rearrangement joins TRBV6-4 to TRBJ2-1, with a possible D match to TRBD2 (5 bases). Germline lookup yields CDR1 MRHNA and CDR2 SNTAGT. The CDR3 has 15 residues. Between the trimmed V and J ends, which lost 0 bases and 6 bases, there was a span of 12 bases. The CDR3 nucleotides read TGTGCCAGCAGTGACTCGCCTGGACTTCTCAATGAGCAGTTCTTC. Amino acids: CASSDSPGLLNEQFF.

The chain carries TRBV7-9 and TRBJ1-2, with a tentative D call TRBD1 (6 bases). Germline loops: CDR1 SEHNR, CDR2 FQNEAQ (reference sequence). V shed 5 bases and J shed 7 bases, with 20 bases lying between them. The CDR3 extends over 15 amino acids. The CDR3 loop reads CASSLQPTGRLGYTF. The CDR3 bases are TGTGCCAGCAGCCTACAACCAACAGGGCGGCTTGGCTACACCTTC.

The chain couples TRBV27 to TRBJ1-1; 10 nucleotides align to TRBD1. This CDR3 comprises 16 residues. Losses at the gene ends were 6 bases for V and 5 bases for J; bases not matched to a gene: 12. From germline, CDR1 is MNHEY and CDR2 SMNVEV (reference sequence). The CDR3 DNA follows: TGTGCCAGCAGCTTCTCGGACAGGGGGATTGGGACTGAAGCTTTCTTT. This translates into CASSFSDRGIGTEAFF.

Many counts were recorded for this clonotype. The CDR3 is CATSGTTGELFF. The CDR3 DNA reads as TGTGCCACCAGTGGGACCACCGGGGAGCTGTTTTTT. V usage is TRBV24-1 and J usage is TRBJ2-2; no reliable D call. Trimming pared 5 bases from V and 4 bases from J, leaving 4 bases between. The CDR3 consists of 12 residues. CDR1 KGHDR and CDR2 SFDVKD come from the germline V gene.

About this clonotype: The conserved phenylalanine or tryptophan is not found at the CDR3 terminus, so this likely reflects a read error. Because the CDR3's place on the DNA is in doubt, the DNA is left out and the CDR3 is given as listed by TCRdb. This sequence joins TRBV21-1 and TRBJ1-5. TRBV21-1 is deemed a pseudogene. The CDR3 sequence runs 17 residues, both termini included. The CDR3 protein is CASSNHESILAVLRLGV.

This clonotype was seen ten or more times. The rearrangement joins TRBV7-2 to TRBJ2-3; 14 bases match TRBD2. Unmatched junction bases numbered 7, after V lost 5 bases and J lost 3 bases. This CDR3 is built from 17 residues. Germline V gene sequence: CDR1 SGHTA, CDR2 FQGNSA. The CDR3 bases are TGTGCCAGCAGCCCCCGAAGGACTAGCGGGGGGACAGATACGCAGTATTTT. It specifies CASSPRRTSGGTDTQYF.

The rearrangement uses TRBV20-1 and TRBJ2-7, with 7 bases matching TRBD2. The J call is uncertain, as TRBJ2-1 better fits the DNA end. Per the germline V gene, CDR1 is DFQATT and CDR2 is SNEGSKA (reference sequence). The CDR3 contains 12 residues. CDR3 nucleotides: TGCAGTGCTAGAGCCATCGGGAGGGAGCAGTTCTTC. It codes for CSARAIGREQFF.

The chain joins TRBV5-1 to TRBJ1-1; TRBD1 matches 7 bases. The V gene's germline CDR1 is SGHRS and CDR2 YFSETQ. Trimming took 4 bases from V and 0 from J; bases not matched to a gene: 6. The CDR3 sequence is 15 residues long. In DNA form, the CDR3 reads TGCGCCAGCAGCGCCCGACAGGGAATGAACACTGAAGCTTTCTTT. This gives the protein CASSARQGMNTEAFF.

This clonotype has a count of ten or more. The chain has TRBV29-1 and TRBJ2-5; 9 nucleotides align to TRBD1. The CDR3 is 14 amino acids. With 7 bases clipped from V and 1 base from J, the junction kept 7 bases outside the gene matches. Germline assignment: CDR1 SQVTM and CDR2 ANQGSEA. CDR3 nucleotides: TGCAGCGCGGACAGGGGAGGGGCCCAAGAGACCCAGTACTTC. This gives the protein CSADRGGAQETQYF. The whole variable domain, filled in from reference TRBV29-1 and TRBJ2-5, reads SAVISQKPSRDICQRGTSLTIQCQVDSQVTMMFWYRQQPGQSLTLIATANQGSEATYESGFVIDKFPISRPNLTFSTLTVSNMSPEDSSIYLCSADRGGAQETQYFGPGTRLLVL.

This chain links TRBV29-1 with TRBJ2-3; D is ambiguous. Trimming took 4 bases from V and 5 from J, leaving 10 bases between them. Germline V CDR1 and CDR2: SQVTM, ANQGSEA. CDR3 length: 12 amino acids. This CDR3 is CSVGLAGDTQYF. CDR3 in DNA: TGCAGCGTTGGGTTAGCTGGAGATACGCAGTATTTT.

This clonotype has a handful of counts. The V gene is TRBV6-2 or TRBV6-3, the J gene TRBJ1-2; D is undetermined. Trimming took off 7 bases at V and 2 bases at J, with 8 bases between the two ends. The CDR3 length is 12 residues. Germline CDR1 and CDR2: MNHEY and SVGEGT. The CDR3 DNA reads TGTGCCAGCACGGCCGGCAACTATGGCTACACCTTC. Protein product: CASTAGNYGYTF.

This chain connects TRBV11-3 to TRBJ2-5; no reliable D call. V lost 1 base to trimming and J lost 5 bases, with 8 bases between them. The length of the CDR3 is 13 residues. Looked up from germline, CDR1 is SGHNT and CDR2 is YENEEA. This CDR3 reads CASSLAVEETQYF. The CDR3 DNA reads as TGTGCCAGCAGCTTAGCTGTCGAGGAGACCCAGTACTTC.

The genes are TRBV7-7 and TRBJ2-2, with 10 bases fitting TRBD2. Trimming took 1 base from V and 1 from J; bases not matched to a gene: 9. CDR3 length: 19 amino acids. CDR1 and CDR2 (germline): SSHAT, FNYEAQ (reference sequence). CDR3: CASSLVVSSSGGNTGELFF. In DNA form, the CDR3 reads TGTGCCAGCAGCTTAGTGGTCAGCTCTAGCGGGGGGAACACCGGGGAGCTGTTTTTT.

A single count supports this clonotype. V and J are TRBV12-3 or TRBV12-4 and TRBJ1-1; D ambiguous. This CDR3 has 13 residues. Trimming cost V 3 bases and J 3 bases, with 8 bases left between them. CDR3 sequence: CASSLQEDTEAFF. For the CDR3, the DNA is TGTGCCAGCAGTTTGCAGGAGGACACTGAAGCTTTCTTT.

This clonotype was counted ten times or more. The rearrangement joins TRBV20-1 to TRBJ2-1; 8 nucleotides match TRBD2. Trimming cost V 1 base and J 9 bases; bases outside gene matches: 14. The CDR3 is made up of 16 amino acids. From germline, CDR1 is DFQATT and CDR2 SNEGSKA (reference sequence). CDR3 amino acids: CSARGIHSRGGLEQFF. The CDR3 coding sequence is TGCAGTGCTAGAGGAATCCACTCTCGGGGGGGTCTTGAGCAGTTCTTC.

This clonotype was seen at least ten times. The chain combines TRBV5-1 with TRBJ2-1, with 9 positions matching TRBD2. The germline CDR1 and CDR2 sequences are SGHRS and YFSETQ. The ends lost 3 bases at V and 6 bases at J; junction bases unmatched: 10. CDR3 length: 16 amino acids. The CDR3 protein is CASSWPTGTSLNEQFF. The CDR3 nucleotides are TGCGCCAGCAGCTGGCCTACAGGGACTAGCCTCAATGAGCAGTTCTTC. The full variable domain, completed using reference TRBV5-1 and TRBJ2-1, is KAGVTQTPRYLIKTRGQQVTLSCSPISGHRSVSWYQQTPGQGLQFLFEYFSETQRNKGNFPGRFSGRQFSNSRSEMNVSTLELGDSALYLCASSWPTGTSLNEQFFGPGTRLTVL.

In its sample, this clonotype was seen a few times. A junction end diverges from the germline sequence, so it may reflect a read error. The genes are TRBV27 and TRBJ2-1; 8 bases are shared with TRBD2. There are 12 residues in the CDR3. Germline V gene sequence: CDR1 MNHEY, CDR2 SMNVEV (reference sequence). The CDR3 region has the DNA TGTGCCAGCAGCCCCCCGGGACTAGAATTGTACTTC. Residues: CASSPPGLELYF.